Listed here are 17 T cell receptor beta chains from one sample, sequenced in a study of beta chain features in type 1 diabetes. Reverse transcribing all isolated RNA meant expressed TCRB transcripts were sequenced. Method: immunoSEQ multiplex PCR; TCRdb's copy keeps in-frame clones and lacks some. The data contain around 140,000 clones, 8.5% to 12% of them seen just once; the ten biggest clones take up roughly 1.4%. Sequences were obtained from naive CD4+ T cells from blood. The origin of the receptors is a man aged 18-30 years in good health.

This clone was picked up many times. The CDR3 loop is CASSLSQDYEQYF. Here the CDR3 DNA reads TGTGCCAGCAGTTTATCGCAGGACTACGAGCAGTACTTC. This rearrangement joins TRBV27 to TRBJ2-7; no clear D. Trimming shortened V by 0 bases and J by 3 bases, and 6 bases separated the two germline ends. The V gene's germline CDR1 is MNHEY and CDR2 SMNVEV (reference sequence). The CDR3 totals 13 residues.

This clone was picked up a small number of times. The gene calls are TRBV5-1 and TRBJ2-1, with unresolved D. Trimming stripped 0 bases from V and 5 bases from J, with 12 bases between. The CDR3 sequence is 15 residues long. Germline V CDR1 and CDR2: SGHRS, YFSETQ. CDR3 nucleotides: TGCGCCAGCAGCTTGGAACACAGCAAACACAATGAGCAGTTCTTC. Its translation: CASSLEHSKHNEQFF.

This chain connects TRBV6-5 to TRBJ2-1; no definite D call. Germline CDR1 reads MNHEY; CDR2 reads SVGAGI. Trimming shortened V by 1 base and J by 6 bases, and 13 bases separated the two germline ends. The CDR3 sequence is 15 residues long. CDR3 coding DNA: TGTGCCAGCAGTTACTACGCTAGGTCGGGCAATGAGCAGTTCTTC. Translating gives CASSYYARSGNEQFF.

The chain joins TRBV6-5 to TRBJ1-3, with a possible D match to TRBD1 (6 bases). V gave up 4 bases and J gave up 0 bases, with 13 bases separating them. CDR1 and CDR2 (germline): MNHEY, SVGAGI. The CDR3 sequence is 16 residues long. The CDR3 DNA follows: TGTGCCAGCAGTTCCCCAACAGGGTCCTCTGGAAACACCATATATTTT. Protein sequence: CASSSPTGSSGNTIYF.

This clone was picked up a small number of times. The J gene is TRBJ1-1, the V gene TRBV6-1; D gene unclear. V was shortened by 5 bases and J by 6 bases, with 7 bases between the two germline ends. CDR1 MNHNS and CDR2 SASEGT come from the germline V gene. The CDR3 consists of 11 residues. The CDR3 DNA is TGTGCCAGCAGTTGGAGGGCTGAAGCTTTCTTT. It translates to CASSWRAEAFF.

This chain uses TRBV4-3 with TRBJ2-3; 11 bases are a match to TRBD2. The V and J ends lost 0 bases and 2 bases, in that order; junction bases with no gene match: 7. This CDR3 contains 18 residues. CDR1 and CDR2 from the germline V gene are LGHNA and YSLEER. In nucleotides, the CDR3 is TGCGCCAGCAGCCAAGACCCACGGACTAGCGGGTTCACAGATACGCAGTATTTT. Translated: CASSQDPRTSGFTDTQYF.

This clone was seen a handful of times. This CDR3 reads CASSLRDSAYNEQFF. CDR3 nucleotide sequence: TGTGCCAGCAGCCTCCGGGACAGTGCCTACAATGAGCAGTTCTTC. V is TRBV4-2 and J is TRBJ2-1; 7 bases map to TRBD1. The CDR3 has 15 amino acids. Germline lookup yields CDR1 LGHNA and CDR2 YNFKEQ. V lost 4 bases to trimming and J lost 2 bases; unmatched junction nucleotides: 5.

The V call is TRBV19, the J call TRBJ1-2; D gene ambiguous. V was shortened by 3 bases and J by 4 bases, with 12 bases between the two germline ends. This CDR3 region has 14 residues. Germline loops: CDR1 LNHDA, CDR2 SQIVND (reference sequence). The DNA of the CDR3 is TGTGCCAGTAGTATGCAGGCCAGCGGCTATGGCTACACCTTC. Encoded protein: CASSMQASGYGYTF.

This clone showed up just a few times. The CDR3 reads CASSSRGRDQETQYF. CDR3 in DNA: TGTGCCAGCAGTTCCAGGGGTCGAGACCAAGAGACCCAGTACTTC. The chain has TRBV5-6 and TRBJ2-5, with D possibly being TRBD1 (6 bases). Germline V gene data show CDR1 as SGHDT and CDR2 as YYEEEE. V lost 5 bases and J 0 bases, leaving 14 bases between the germline ends. This CDR3 comprises 15 residues.

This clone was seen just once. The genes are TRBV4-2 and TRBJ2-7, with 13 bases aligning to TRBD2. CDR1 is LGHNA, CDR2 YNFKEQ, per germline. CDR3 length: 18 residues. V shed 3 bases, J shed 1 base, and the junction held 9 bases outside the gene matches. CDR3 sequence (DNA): TGTGCCAGCAGCCAGGCTACTAGCGGGGGGGCCGGGTCCTACGAGCAGTACTTC. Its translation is CASSQATSGGAGSYEQYF.

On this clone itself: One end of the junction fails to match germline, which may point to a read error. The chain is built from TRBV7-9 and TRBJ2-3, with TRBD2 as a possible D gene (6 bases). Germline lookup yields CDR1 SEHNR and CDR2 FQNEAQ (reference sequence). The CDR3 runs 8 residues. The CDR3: CASSLGLF. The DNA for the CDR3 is TGTGCCAGCAGCTTGGGACTGTTT.

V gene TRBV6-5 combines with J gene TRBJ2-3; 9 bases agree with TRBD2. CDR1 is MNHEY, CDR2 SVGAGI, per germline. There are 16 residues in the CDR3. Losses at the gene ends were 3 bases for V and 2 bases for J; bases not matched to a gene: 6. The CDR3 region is CASSYRGGGATDTQYF. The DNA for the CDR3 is TGTGCCAGCAGTTATCGGGGCGGGGGGGCCACAGATACGCAGTATTTT.

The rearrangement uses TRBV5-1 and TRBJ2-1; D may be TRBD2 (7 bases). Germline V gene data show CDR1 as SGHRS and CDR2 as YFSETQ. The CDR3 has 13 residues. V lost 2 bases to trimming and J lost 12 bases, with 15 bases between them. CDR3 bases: TGCGCCAGCAGCTTAGAGGGGGGGCCCGCGCAGTTCTTC. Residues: CASSLEGGPAQFF.

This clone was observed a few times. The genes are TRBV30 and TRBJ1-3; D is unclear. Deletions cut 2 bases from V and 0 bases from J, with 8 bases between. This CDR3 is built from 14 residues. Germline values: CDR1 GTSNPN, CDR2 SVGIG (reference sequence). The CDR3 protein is CAWSPTSSGNTIYF. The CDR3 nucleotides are TGTGCCTGGAGTCCGACAAGCTCTGGAAACACCATATATTTT.

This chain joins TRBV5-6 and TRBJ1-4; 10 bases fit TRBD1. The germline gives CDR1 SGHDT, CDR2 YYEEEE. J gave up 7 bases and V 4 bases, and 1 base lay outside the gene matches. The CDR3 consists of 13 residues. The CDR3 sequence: CASSRDRGEKLFF. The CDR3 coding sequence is TGTGCCAGCAGCCGGGACAGGGGTGAAAAACTGTTTTTT.

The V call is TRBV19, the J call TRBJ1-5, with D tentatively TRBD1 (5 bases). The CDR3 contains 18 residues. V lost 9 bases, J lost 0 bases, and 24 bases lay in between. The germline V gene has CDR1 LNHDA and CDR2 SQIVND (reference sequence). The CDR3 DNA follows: TGTGCCAGCCGTCCCGGGGGGTCGGGAATCTATAGCAATCAGCCCCAGCATTTT. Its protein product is CASRPGGSGIYSNQPQHF.

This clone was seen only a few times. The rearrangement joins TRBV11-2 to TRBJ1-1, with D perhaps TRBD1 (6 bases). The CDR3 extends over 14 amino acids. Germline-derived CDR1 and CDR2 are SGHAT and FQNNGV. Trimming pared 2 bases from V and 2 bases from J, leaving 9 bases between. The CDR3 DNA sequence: TGTGCCAGCAGCTTAAGCAGGGGTAACACTGAAGCTTTCTTT. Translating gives CASSLSRGNTEAFF.